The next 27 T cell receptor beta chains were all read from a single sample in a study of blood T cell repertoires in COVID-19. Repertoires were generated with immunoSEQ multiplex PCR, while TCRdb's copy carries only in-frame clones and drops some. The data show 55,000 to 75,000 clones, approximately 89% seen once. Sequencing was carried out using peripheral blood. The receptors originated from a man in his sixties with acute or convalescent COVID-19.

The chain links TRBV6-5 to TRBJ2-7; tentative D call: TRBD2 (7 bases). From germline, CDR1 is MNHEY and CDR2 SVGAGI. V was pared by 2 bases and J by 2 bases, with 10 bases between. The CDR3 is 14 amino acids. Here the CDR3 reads CASSYRGGAYEQYF. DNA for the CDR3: TGTGCCAGCAGTTACAGGGGGGGGGCCTACGAGCAGTACTTC.

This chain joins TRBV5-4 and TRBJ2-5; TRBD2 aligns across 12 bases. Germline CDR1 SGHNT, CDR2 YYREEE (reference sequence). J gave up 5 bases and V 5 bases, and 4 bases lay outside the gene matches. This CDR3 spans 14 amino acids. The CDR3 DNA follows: TGTGCCAGCAGTTCCGGGACTAGCGGGGAGACCCAGTACTTC. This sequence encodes CASSSGTSGETQYF.

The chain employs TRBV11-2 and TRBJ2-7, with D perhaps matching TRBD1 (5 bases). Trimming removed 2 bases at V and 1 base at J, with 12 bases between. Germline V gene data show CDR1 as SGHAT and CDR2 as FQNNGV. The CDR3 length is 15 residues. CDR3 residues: CASSLSVQGSYEQYF. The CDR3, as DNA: TGTGCCAGCAGCTTATCCGTCCAGGGATCCTACGAGCAGTACTTC.

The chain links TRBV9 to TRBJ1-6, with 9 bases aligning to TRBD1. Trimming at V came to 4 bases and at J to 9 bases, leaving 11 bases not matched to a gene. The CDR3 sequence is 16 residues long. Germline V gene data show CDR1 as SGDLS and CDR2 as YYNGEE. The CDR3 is CASSPLPGTGLSPLHF. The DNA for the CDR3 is TGTGCCAGCAGCCCTCTCCCCGGGACAGGGCTTTCACCCCTCCACTTT.

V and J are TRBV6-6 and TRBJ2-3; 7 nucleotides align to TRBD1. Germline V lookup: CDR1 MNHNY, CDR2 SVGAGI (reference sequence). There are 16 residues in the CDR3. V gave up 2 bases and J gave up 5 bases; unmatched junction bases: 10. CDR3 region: CASSYPTGQGLDTQYF. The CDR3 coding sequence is TGTGCCAGCAGTTACCCGACAGGGCAGGGTTTAGATACGCAGTATTTT.

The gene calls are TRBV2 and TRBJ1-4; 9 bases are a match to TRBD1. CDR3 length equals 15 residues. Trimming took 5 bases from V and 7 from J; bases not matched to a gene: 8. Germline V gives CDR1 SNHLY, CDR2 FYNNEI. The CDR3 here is CASSPFYRGPEKLFF. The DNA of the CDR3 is TGTGCCAGCAGTCCCTTTTACAGGGGGCCTGAAAAACTGTTTTTT.

The CDR3 DNA is TGTGCCAGCGCCGAAAGTCAGGGATTTGGCGAAGCTTTCTTT. Translated: CASAESQGFGEAFF. The chain carries TRBV7-9 and TRBJ1-1; possibly TRBD1 for D (5 bases). The CDR3 totals 14 residues. V gave up 8 bases and J gave up 8 bases, with 21 bases separating them. Germline CDR1 and CDR2: SEHNR and FQNEAQ (reference sequence).

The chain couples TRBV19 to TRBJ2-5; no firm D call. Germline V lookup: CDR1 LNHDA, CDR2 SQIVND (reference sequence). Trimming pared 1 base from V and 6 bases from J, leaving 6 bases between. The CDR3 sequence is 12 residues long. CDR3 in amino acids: CASSIGSKTQYF. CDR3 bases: TGTGCCAGTAGTATAGGCAGTAAGACCCAGTACTTC.

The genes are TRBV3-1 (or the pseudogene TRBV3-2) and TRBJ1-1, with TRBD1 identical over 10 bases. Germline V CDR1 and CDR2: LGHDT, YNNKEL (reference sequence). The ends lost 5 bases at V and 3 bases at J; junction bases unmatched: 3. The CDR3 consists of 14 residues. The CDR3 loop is CASSFGQGDTEAFF. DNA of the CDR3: TGTGCCAGCAGCTTTGGACAGGGGGACACTGAAGCTTTCTTT.

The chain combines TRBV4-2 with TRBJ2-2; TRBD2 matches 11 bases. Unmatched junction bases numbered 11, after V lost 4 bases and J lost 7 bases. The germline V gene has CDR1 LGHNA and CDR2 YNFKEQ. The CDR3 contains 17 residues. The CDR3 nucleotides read TGTGCCAGCAGCCGGGGAATTACTAGCGGGGGAATCGGGGAGCTGTTTTTT. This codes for CASSRGITSGGIGELFF.

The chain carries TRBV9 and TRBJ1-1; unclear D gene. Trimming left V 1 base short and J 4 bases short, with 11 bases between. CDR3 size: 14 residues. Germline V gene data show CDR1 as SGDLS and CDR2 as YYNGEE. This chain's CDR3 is CASSVWSGGTEAFF. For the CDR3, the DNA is TGTGCCAGCAGCGTATGGTCCGGCGGCACTGAAGCTTTCTTT.

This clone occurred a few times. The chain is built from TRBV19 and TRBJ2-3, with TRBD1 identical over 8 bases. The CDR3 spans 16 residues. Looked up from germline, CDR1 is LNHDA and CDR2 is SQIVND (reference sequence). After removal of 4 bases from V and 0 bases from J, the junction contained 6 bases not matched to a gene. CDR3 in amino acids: CASSNPGGASTDTQYF. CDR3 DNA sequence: TGTGCCAGTAGTAACCCAGGGGGCGCCAGCACAGATACGCAGTATTTT.

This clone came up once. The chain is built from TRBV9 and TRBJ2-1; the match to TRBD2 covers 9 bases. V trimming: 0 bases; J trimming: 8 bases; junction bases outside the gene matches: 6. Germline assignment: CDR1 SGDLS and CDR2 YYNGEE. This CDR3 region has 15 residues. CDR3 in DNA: TGTGCCAGCAGCGTAGACGGCGGGGGGGCTGATGAGCAGTTCTTC. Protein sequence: CASSVDGGGADEQFF.

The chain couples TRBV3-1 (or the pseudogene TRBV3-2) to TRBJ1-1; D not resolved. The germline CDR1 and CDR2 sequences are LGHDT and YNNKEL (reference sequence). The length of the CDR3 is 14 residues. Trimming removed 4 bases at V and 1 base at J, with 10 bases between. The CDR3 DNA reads TGTGCCAGCAGCCTGCTAGCGGGGAACACTGAAGCTTTCTTT. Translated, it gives CASSLLAGNTEAFF.

The CDR3 coding sequence is TGTGCCAGCAGGCCAGGGGAAGTAAACACCGGGGAGCTGTTTTTT. It encodes CASRPGEVNTGELFF. The V and J genes are TRBV6-5 and TRBJ2-2, with a possible D match to TRBD1 (6 bases). The CDR3 is 15 residues long. V was clipped by 6 bases and J by 2 bases, with 13 bases between them. CDR1 and CDR2 (germline): MNHEY, SVGAGI.

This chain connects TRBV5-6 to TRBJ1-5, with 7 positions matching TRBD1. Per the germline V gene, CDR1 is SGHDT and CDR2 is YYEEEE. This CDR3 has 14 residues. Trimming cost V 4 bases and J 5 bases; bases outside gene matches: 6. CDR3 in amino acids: CASSVGTVDQPQHF. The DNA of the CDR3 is TGTGCCAGCAGCGTTGGGACAGTGGATCAGCCCCAGCATTTT. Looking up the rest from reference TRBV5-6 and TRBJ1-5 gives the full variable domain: DAGVTQSPTHLIKTRGQQVTLRCSPKSGHDTVSWYQQALGQGPQFIFQYYEEEERQRGNFPDRFSGHQFPNYSSELNVNALLLGDSALYLCASSVGTVDQPQHFGDGTRLSIL.

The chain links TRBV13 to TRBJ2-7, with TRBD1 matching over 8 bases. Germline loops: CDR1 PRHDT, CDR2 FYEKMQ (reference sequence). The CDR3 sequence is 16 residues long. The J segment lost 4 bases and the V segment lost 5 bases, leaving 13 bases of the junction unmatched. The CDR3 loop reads CASSTRSGQGPYEQYF. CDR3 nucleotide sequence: TGTGCCAGCAGCACCCGGAGCGGACAGGGACCTTACGAGCAGTACTTC.

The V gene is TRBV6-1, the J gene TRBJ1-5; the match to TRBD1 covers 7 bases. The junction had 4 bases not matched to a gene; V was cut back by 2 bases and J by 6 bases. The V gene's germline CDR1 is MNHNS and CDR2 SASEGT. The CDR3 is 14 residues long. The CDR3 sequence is CASSESGGIQPQHF. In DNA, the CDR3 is TGTGCCAGCAGTGAATCAGGGGGAATTCAGCCCCAGCATTTT.

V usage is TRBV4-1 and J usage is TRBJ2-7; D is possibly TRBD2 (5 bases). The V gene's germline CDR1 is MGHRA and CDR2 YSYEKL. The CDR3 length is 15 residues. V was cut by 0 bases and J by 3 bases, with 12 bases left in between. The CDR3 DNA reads TGCGCCAGCAGCCAAGAGAACGGGGAGATCTACGAGCAGTACTTC. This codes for CASSQENGEIYEQYF.

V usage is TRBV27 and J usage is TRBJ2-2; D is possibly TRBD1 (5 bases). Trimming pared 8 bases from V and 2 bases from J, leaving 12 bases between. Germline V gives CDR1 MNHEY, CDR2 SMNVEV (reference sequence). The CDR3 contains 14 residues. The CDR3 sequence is CASHRTRNTGELFF. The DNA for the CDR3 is TGTGCCAGCCATAGGACACGAAACACCGGGGAGCTGTTTTTT.

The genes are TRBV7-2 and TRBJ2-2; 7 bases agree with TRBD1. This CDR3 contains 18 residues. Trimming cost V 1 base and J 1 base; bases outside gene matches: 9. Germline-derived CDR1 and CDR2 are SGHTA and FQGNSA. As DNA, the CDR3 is TGTGCCAGCAGCTTAGGCTACAGGGGCCGACGGAACACCGGGGAGCTGTTTTTT. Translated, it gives CASSLGYRGRRNTGELFF.

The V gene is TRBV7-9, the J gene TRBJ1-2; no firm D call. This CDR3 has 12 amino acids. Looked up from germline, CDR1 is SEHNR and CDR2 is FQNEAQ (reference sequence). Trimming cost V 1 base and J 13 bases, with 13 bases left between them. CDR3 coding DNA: TGTGCCAGCAGCTTAGGCCAGGCTTTATCCACCTTC. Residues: CASSLGQALSTF.

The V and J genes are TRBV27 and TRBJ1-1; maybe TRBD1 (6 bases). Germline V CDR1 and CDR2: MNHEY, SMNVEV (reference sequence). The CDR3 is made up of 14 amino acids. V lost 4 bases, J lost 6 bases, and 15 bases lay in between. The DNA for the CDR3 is TGTGCCAGCAGTTCTCAAAGGGGGATCCCTGAAGCTTTCTTT. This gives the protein CASSSQRGIPEAFF.

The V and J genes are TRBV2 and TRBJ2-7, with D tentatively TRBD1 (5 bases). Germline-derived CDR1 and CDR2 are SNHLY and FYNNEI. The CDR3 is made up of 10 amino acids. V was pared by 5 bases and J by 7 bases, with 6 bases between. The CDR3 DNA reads TGTGCCAGCAGTTGGACAGAGCAGTACTTC. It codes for CASSWTEQYF.

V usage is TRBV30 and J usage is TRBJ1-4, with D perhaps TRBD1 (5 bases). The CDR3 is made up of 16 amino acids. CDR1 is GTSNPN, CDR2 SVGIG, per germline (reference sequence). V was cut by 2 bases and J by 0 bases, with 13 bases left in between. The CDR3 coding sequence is TGTGCCTGGAGTAGGGGCGATAAACCAACTAATGAAAAACTGTTTTTT. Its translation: CAWSRGDKPTNEKLFF. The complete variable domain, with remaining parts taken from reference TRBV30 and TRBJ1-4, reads SQTIHQWPATLVQPVGSPLSLECTVEGTSNPNLYWYRQAAGRGLQLLFYSVGIGQISSEVPQNLSASRPQDRQFILSSKKLLLSDSGFYLCAWSRGDKPTNEKLFFGSGTQLSVL.

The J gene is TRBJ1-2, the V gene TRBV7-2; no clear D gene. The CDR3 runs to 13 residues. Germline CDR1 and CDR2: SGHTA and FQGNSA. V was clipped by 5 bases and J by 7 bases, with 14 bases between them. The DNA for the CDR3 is TGTGCCAGCAGCCTCTTCGGGGAGGGTGGCTACACCTTC. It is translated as CASSLFGEGGYTF.

The CDR3 region is CASSLEGRGKNEQFF. The CDR3 DNA is TGTGCCAGCAGCTTAGAGGGTAGGGGTAAAAATGAGCAGTTCTTC. The chain carries TRBV7-8 and TRBJ2-1; D is perhaps TRBD1 (5 bases). CDR1 is SGHVS and CDR2 is FQNEAQ in the germline V gene. Trimming pared 1 base from V and 7 bases from J, leaving 14 bases between. The CDR3 spans 15 residues.